This TCR beta chain emerged from a study of cytomegalovirus exposure and HLA in healthy donors. The CDR3 loop spans 15 amino acids. With V trimmed by 0 bases and J by 6 bases, 5 bases remained unmatched. Germline V gene lookup returns CDR1 SGHKS and CDR2 YYEKEE (reference sequence). PCR used 60 Vbeta primers and 13 Jbeta primers. The table came from immunoSEQ multiplex PCR; TCRdb's copy has only in-frame clones and leaves some out. The sample includes around 150,000 clones, approximately 88% seen only once; the top ten take under 2%. Worth noting for this clone: Its target is not known.

Study results and limitations: Indistinguishability led to the exclusion of some V segments, TRBV6-2 and TRBV6-3 included.

The chain has TRBV5-5 and TRBJ1-4, with 7 bases aligning to TRBD1. Sequenced: PBMCs. The clonotype was recovered from a woman aged 18-29 years in good health and CMV-seronegative. The CDR3 DNA follows: TGTGCCAGCAGCTTGGGGCCAGGGGGTGATGAAAAACTGTTTTTT. It codes for CASSLGPGGDEKLFF.